The 28 T cell receptor beta chains below come from one sample, sequenced in a study of cytomegalovirus exposure and HLA in healthy donors. Vbeta (60) and Jbeta (13) primers were used in the PCR. Profiled with immunoSEQ multiplex PCR; TCRdb holds only in-frame clones, not every one. The sample contains 60,000 to 75,000 clones, 85% of which appear only once. Material: PBMCs. These receptors came from a female donor in good health and CMV-seronegative.

The chain employs TRBV6-5 and TRBJ2-1, with a weak D call TRBD2 (5 bases). Germline CDR1 and CDR2: MNHEY and SVGAGI. The CDR3 covers 14 residues. Trimming shortened V by 6 bases and J by 6 bases, and 15 bases separated the two germline ends. CDR3 coding DNA: TGTGCCAGCAGCTATGGCGGGTCGGTCAATGAGCAGTTCTTC. This codes for CASSYGGSVNEQFF.

The chain joins TRBV28 to TRBJ2-5; 10 positions agree with TRBD2. This CDR3 is built from 15 residues. Germline V CDR1 and CDR2: MDHEN, SYDVKM. Unmatched junction bases numbered 4, after V lost 3 bases and J lost 3 bases. The CDR3, as DNA: TGTGCCAGCAGTTTCCCTAGCGGGAGTAAAGAGACCCAGTACTTC. This codes for CASSFPSGSKETQYF.

The rearrangement links TRBV4-3 to TRBJ2-2, with TRBD2 matching over 8 bases. Germline-derived CDR1 and CDR2 are LGHNA and YSLEER. This CDR3 is built from 16 residues. The V and J ends lost 4 bases and 5 bases, in that order; junction bases with no gene match: 9. DNA of the CDR3: TGCGCCAGCAGCCCCCGCTCGGGGGGGGAGACCGGGGAGCTGTTTTTT. Translation gives CASSPRSGGETGELFF.

The genes are TRBV28 and TRBJ1-4, with D maybe TRBD1 (6 bases). The germline V gene has CDR1 MDHEN and CDR2 SYDVKM. The CDR3 consists of 14 residues. V lost 3 bases, J lost 5 bases, and 10 bases lay in between. In nucleotides, the CDR3 is TGTGCCAGCAGTTTCTACAGGGTAAATGAAAAACTGTTTTTT. Residues: CASSFYRVNEKLFF.

CDR3 amino acids: CASSYSGTGEGTQYF. The DNA of the CDR3 is TGTGCCAGCAGTTACTCGGGGACAGGGGAAGGGACCCAGTACTTC. This rearrangement joins TRBV6-6 to TRBJ2-5; 10 positions match TRBD1. Germline CDR1 reads MNHNY; CDR2 reads SVGAGI (reference sequence). The CDR3 extends over 15 amino acids. The J segment lost 7 bases and the V segment lost 0 bases, leaving 5 bases of the junction unmatched.

The rearrangement uses TRBV7-3 and TRBJ2-1; 10 bases are shared with TRBD2. J was trimmed by 6 bases and V by 2 bases; bases with no gene match: 19. CDR3 length: 20 amino acids. In germline, CDR1 is SGHTA, CDR2 FQGTGA. The CDR3 reads CASSLPLSGLLAGESNEQFF. DNA for the CDR3: TGTGCCAGCAGCTTACCCCTGAGCGGCCTTCTAGCGGGAGAGTCCAATGAGCAGTTCTTC.

The gene calls are TRBV27 and TRBJ1-2, with D tentatively TRBD1 (5 bases). Germline lookup yields CDR1 MNHEY and CDR2 SMNVEV (reference sequence). The CDR3 contains 14 residues. Trimming stripped 6 bases from V and 3 bases from J, with 14 bases between. This CDR3 reads CASRPPDTYYGYTF. For the CDR3, the DNA is TGTGCCAGCAGGCCGCCGGACACCTACTATGGCTACACCTTC.

This chain connects TRBV2 to TRBJ1-1; tentative D call: TRBD1 (6 bases). Trimming took off 6 bases at V and 3 bases at J, with 17 bases between the two ends. Germline V gene lookup returns CDR1 SNHLY and CDR2 FYNNEI. CDR3 size: 15 residues. The CDR3: CASRLGENRDTEAFF. CDR3 nucleotides: TGTGCCAGCAGGTTAGGGGAAAACAGGGACACTGAAGCTTTCTTT.

This rearrangement joins TRBV7-2 to TRBJ2-7; D may be TRBD1 (6 bases). Germline V lookup: CDR1 SGHTA, CDR2 FQGNSA. V lost 3 bases, J lost 2 bases, and 14 bases lay in between. There are 15 residues in the CDR3. CDR3 DNA: TGTGCCAGCAGCTTGTCAGGGGCACCCACCTACGAGCAGTACTTC. This encodes CASSLSGAPTYEQYF.

The chain carries TRBV11-2 and TRBJ2-5, with 7 bases matching TRBD1. The CDR3 sequence is 14 residues long. Germline lookup yields CDR1 SGHAT and CDR2 FQNNGV. V dropped 4 bases and J dropped 4; count of bases not matched to a gene: 6. Here the CDR3 reads CASSSRQGGETQYF. The CDR3 DNA reads as TGTGCCAGCAGCTCCAGACAGGGCGGAGAGACCCAGTACTTC.

This chain links TRBV4-2 with TRBJ2-2; no firm D call. Trimming took off 0 bases at V and 3 bases at J, with 8 bases between the two ends. Germline CDR1 reads LGHNA; CDR2 reads YNFKEQ. The CDR3 runs to 15 residues. CDR3 in DNA: TGTGCCAGCAGCCAAGAAGTTAGCTACACCGGGGAGCTGTTTTTT. The encoded protein is CASSQEVSYTGELFF.

The V call is TRBV7-6, the J call TRBJ1-3; 7 bases fit TRBD1. CDR3 length: 14 amino acids. The V and J ends lost 5 bases and 4 bases, in that order; junction bases with no gene match: 5. Germline V gives CDR1 SGHVS, CDR2 FNYEAQ. Here the CDR3 DNA reads TGTGCCAGCAGCGCCCCGGGACAGGGAAACACCATATATTTT. Its protein product is CASSAPGQGNTIYF.

The rearrangement uses TRBV4-1 and TRBJ2-3; a possible D gene is TRBD2 (5 bases). Trimming left V 0 bases short and J 0 bases short, with 13 bases between. Germline CDR1 and CDR2: MGHRA and YSYEKL. The CDR3 is made up of 17 amino acids. DNA of the CDR3: TGCGCCAGCAGCCAAGAGTCACTAGTGTCTAGCACAGATACGCAGTATTTT. Translated: CASSQESLVSSTDTQYF.

The chain employs TRBV5-4 and TRBJ2-1, with a possible D match to TRBD2 (6 bases). This CDR3 contains 14 residues. In germline, CDR1 is SGHNT, CDR2 YYREEE (reference sequence). Trimming removed 5 bases at V and 2 bases at J, with 11 bases between. The CDR3 protein is CASRPGLTYNEQFF. CDR3 in DNA: TGTGCCAGCAGGCCGGGACTTACCTACAATGAGCAGTTCTTC.

V gene TRBV18 combines with J gene TRBJ1-1; 8 bases agree with TRBD1. The germline V gene encodes CDR1 KGHSH and CDR2 LQKENI. V shed 2 bases and J 4 bases; nucleotides not matched to a gene: 3. The CDR3 spans 14 residues. CDR3: CASSPIDRGTEAFF. CDR3 nucleotide sequence: TGTGCCAGCTCACCAATAGACAGGGGCACTGAAGCTTTCTTT.

Written as DNA, the CDR3 is TGTGCCAGTATGGATTTCCAGGGGGCCGGAATGGATGGCTACACCTTC. Translation gives CASMDFQGAGMDGYTF. This chain joins TRBV19 and TRBJ1-2; TRBD1 aligns across 8 bases. Germline V gives CDR1 LNHDA, CDR2 SQIVND (reference sequence). V dropped 7 bases and J dropped 6; count of bases not matched to a gene: 16. The CDR3 contains 16 residues.

The V call is TRBV9, the J call TRBJ2-3, with 10 bases that match TRBD2. Germline V gives CDR1 SGDLS, CDR2 YYNGEE. This CDR3 comprises 16 residues. V gave up 4 bases and J gave up 6 bases; unmatched junction bases: 11. CDR3 coding DNA: TGTGCCAGCAGCACGAGCCTTAGCGGGGGGAGGGATACGCAGTATTTT. This gives the protein CASSTSLSGGRDTQYF.

The rearrangement links TRBV7-2 to TRBJ1-1; D call uncertain. V was pared by 5 bases and J by 1 base, with 11 bases between. The CDR3 is 14 residues long. The germline CDR1 and CDR2 sequences are SGHTA and FQGNSA. The CDR3 DNA follows: TGTGCCAGCAGCCTCATAGTTGGGAACACTGAAGCTTTCTTT. The encoded protein is CASSLIVGNTEAFF.

The rearrangement joins TRBV5-8 to TRBJ2-5; 9 bases are a match to TRBD2. The CDR3 spans 15 residues. V was pared by 2 bases and J by 4 bases, with 6 bases of the junction left unmatched. Germline CDR1 is SGHTS and CDR2 is YDEGEE. The DNA of the CDR3 is TGTGCCAGCAGCTTTGGCGGGGGGGCCGGAGAGACCCAGTACTTC. This codes for CASSFGGGAGETQYF.

V usage is TRBV19 and J usage is TRBJ2-7; TRBD2 aligns across 7 bases. With 3 bases clipped from V and 2 bases from J, the junction kept 7 bases outside the gene matches. The CDR3 has 15 amino acids. CDR1 is LNHDA, CDR2 SQIVND, per germline (reference sequence). In DNA, the CDR3 is TGTGCCAGTAGTATGGGGGGGGAATCGACCTACGAGCAGTACTTC. It encodes CASSMGGESTYEQYF. Together with reference TRBV19 and TRBJ2-7, the CDR3 gives the full variable domain: DGGITQSPKYLFRKEGQNVTLSCEQNLNHDAMYWYRQDPGQGLRLIYYSQIVNDFQKGDIAEGYSVSREKKESFPLTVTSAQKNPTAFYLCASSMGGESTYEQYFGPGTRLTVT.

CDR3 sequence: CASSEQASGGETQYF. DNA for the CDR3: TGTGCCAGCAGTGAACAGGCTAGCGGCGGGGAGACCCAGTACTTC. The V and J genes are TRBV2 and TRBJ2-5; 7 bases line up with TRBD2. The V segment lost 2 bases and the J segment 5 bases; nucleotides outside the gene matches: 8. Germline CDR1 SNHLY, CDR2 FYNNEI. This CDR3 has 15 residues.

V is TRBV27 and J is TRBJ2-7; 12 bases fit TRBD2. The V gene's germline CDR1 is MNHEY and CDR2 SMNVEV (reference sequence). CDR3 size: 17 residues. After removal of 6 bases from V and 0 bases from J, the junction contained 9 bases not matched to a gene. The chain's CDR3 is CASSSKLAGGRSYEQYF. In nucleotides, the CDR3 is TGTGCCAGCAGCTCAAAACTAGCGGGAGGTCGCTCCTACGAGCAGTACTTC.

The rearrangement uses TRBV11-2 and TRBJ2-1; D is unresolved. The length of the CDR3 is 15 residues. CDR1 SGHAT and CDR2 FQNNGV come from the germline V gene. V was pared by 0 bases and J by 7 bases, with 13 bases between. The CDR3 DNA is TGTGCCAGCAGCTTAGACATTCGCGCTTGGAATGAGCAGTTCTTC. It specifies CASSLDIRAWNEQFF. Full variable domain (rest looked up from reference TRBV11-2 and TRBJ2-1): EAGVAQSPRYKIIEKRQSVAFWCNPISGHATLYWYQQILGQGPKLLIQFQNNGVVDDSQLPKDRFSAERLKGVDSTLKIQPAKLEDSAVYLCASSLDIRAWNEQFFGPGTRLTVL.

The rearrangement joins TRBV7-2 to TRBJ1-1; no clear D gene. CDR3 length: 13 residues. The germline V gene encodes CDR1 SGHTA and CDR2 FQGNSA. The V gene lost 2 bases and the J gene lost 10 bases, with 14 bases spanning the gap. The CDR3 protein is CASSLSKSLTAFF. The CDR3 DNA follows: TGTGCCAGCAGCTTAAGTAAATCACTCACAGCTTTCTTT.

The chain links TRBV11-2 to TRBJ1-5, with 9 bases fitting TRBD1. The CDR3 is made up of 14 amino acids. CDR1 and CDR2 (germline): SGHAT, FQNNGV. V lost 5 bases and J lost 7; bases outside the gene matches: 6. This chain's CDR3 is CASSPTGGGQPQHF. The CDR3 DNA reads TGTGCCAGCAGCCCGACAGGGGGAGGGCAGCCCCAGCATTTT.

The V call is TRBV4-1, the J call TRBJ1-2, with no clear D. The CDR3 has 13 amino acids. V shed 2 bases and J shed 5 bases, with 9 bases lying between them. Germline CDR1 reads MGHRA; CDR2 reads YSYEKL. The CDR3 sequence: CASSQLGAYGYTF. The CDR3 nucleotides read TGCGCCAGCAGCCAATTGGGAGCGTATGGCTACACCTTC.

J is TRBJ2-7 and V is TRBV2; weak D call: TRBD2 (5 bases). This CDR3 is 12 amino acids long. Germline CDR1 reads SNHLY; CDR2 reads FYNNEI. Trimming pared 7 bases from V and 4 bases from J, leaving 11 bases between. The DNA of the CDR3 is TGTGCCAGCATAATTTCGGGGTACGAGCAGTACTTC. Encoded protein: CASIISGYEQYF.

The chain uses TRBV9 and TRBJ2-5, with 7 positions matching TRBD1. The CDR3 runs 14 residues. Germline lookup yields CDR1 SGDLS and CDR2 YYNGEE. With V trimmed by 3 bases and J by 4 bases, 6 bases remained unmatched. Here the CDR3 reads CASSETGPGETQYF. CDR3 DNA: TGTGCCAGCAGCGAGACAGGGCCGGGAGAGACCCAGTACTTC. The full variable domain, rest sourced from reference TRBV9 and TRBJ2-5, is DSGVTQTPKHLITATGQRVTLRCSPRSGDLSVYWYQQSLDQGLQFLIQYYNGEERAKGNILERFSAQQFPDLHSELNLSSLELGDSALYFCASSETGPGETQYFGPGTRLLVL.